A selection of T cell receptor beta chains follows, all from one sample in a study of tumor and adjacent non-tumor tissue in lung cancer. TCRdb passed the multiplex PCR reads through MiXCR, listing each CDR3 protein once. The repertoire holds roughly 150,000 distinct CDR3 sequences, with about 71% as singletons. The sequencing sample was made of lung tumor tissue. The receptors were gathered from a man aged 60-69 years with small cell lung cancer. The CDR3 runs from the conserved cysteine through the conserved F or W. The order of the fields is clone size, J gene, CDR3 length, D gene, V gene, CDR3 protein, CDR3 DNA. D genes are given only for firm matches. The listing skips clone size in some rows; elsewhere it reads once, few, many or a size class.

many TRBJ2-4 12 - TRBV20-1 CSASRPQNIQYF TGCAGTGCTTCACGGCCCCAAAACATTCAGTACTTC
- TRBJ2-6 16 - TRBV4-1 CPSSQEVVSGANVLTF TGCCCCAGCAGCCAAGAGGTAGTTTCTGGGGCCAACGTCCTGACTTTC
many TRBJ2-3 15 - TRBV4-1 CASSKTGQITDTQYF TGCGCCAGCAGTAAAACCGGACAGATCACAGATACGCAGTATTTT
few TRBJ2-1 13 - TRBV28 CASSSGRIGEQFF TGTGCCAGCAGTTCGGGGAGGATCGGTGAGCAGTTCTTC
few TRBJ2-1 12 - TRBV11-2 CATSRNHNEQFF TGTGCCACCAGTCGAAATCACAATGAGCAGTTCTTC
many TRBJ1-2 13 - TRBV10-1 CASSDGPNYGYTF TGCGCCAGCAGTGACGGACCGAACTATGGCTACACCTTC
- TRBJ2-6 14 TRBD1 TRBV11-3 CASIQGAGANVLTF TGTGCCAGCATACAGGGGGCTGGGGCCAACGTCCTGACTTTC
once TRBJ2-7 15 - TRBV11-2 CANRMAGTGFYELYF TGTGCCAACAGAATGGCCGGCACAGGGTTCTACGAGCTGTACTTC
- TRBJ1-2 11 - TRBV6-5 CASRGIYGYTF TGTGCCAGCAGGGGCATTTATGGCTACACCTTC
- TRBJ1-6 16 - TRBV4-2 CVSSRFGQNYNSSLHF TGTGTCAGCAGCCGCTTCGGACAGAACTATAATTCATCCCTCCACTTT